Sequencing of this T cell receptor (beta chain) was carried out in a study of blood T cell repertoires in COVID-19. Study as a whole: From the United States, Italy and Spain came samples of acute and convalescent COVID-19. In each case, the material was cDNA or gDNA derived from T cells, B-cell-depleted T cells, or PBMCs.

The CDR3 has 14 residues. CDR1 and CDR2 from the germline V gene are KGHSH and LQKENI. V shed 2 bases and J shed 2 bases, with 9 bases lying between them. In the study's own analysis: Cell counts per sample came from amplifying reference gene primers. The repertoire was sequenced with immunoSEQ multiplex PCR; TCRdb's copy has only in-frame clones and lacks some. That table gives V, J and clone size, and the DNA gave D and trimming. Among fewer than 250,000 clones listed, approximately 85% were seen once. The chain couples TRBV18 to TRBJ2-5; D call uncertain. This sequence was found in a woman in her 70s with active or convalescent COVID-19. Sequenced input: peripheral blood. The CDR3 is CASSPGFGQETQYF. For the CDR3, the DNA is TGTGCCAGCTCACCAGGGTTCGGGCAAGAGACCCAGTACTTC.